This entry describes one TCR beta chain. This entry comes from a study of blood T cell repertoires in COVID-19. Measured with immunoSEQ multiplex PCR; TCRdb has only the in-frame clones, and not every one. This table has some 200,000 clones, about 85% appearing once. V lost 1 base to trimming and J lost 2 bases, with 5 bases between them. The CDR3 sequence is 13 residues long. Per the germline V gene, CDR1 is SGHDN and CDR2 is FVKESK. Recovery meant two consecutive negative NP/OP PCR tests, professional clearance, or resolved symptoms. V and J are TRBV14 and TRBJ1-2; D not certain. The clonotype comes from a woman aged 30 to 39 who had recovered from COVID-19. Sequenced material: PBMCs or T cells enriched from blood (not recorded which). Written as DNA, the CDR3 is TGTGCCAGCAGCCAAGCCAGAAACTATGGCTACACCTTC. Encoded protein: CASSQARNYGYTF.